This record covers a single TCR beta chain. The antigen remains unidentified. Sequenced by immunoSEQ multiplex PCR; TCRdb stores in-frame clones only, minus some. The table records around 140,000 clones, around nine tenths of them present only once. The data originate from a study of T cell responses to AZD1222 COVID-19 vaccine. Study-level points and caveats: Mapped onto spike, vaccine-associated CD4 TCRs spanned it and were dominant at 160-218 and 743-854.

Per the germline V gene, CDR1 is SGHNT and CDR2 is YENEEA. The V gene end was trimmed by 1 base and the J gene end by 3 bases; junction bases not matched to a gene: 2. The CDR3 has 14 amino acids. Second doses at about 4 or about 12 weeks were pooled. This TCR was recovered from an adult who received the AZD1222 COVID-19 vaccine. V is TRBV11-3 and J is TRBJ2-5, with TRBD1 matching over 7 bases. The specimen was peripheral blood, collected 28 days after the second AZD1222 dose. CDR3 loop: CASSLGTGEETQYF. The DNA for the CDR3 is TGTGCCAGCAGCTTAGGAACAGGGGAAGAGACCCAGTACTTC.